Listed here are 5 T cell receptor beta chains from one sample, sequenced in a study of T cell responses to AZD1222 COVID-19 vaccine. Clones were read by immunoSEQ multiplex PCR, and TCRdb kept only the in-frame ones, dropping some. This table has about 130,000 clones, about nine tenths appearing once. Source: peripheral blood, taken on day 0 of AZD1222 vaccination. These receptors came from an adult in good health.

This chain uses TRBV19 with TRBJ2-7, with 15 bases fitting TRBD2. This CDR3 comprises 16 residues. Germline loops: CDR1 LNHDA, CDR2 SQIVND (reference sequence). J was trimmed by 5 bases and V by 4 bases; bases with no gene match: 6. CDR3 DNA: TGTGCCAGTAGTACCGGGACTAGCGGGGGGTGGAACGAGCAGTACTTC. Residues: CASSTGTSGGWNEQYF.

The chain employs TRBV29-1 and TRBJ1-4, with 7 bases aligning to TRBD1. Germline V lookup: CDR1 SQVTM, CDR2 ANQGSEA. CDR3 length equals 12 residues. V trimming: 4 bases; J trimming: 8 bases; junction bases outside the gene matches: 4. The CDR3 loop is CSVGQGVEKLFF. The CDR3 region has the DNA TGCAGCGTTGGGCAGGGGGTGGAAAAACTGTTTTTT.

This clone was seen only a few times. The chain combines TRBV15 with TRBJ1-1; D uncertain. Looked up from germline, CDR1 is LNHNV and CDR2 is YYDKDF (reference sequence). The CDR3 spans 14 residues. V was shortened by 3 bases and J by 2 bases, with 10 bases between the two germline ends. The DNA for the CDR3 is TGTGCCACCAGCAGTATAGTAAGTAACACTGAAGCTTTCTTT. Its translation is CATSSIVSNTEAFF.

J is TRBJ1-1 and V is TRBV6-2 or TRBV6-3, with a weak D call TRBD1 (5 bases). Per germline, CDR1 MNHEY and CDR2 SVGEGT. The ends were cut back, 2 bases at V and 10 bases at J, with 8 bases in the middle. CDR3 length equals 11 residues. This CDR3 reads CASSYRGGAFF. In DNA, the CDR3 is TGTGCCAGCAGTTACCGGGGCGGAGCTTTCTTT.

This rearrangement joins TRBV5-6 to TRBJ2-7, with D hard to call. CDR3 length: 14 residues. Germline-derived CDR1 and CDR2 are SGHDT and YYEEEE. V lost 0 bases and J 0 bases, leaving 7 bases between the germline ends. CDR3 nucleotide sequence: TGTGCCAGCAGCTTGGGGCGGAGCTCCTACGAGCAGTACTTC. As protein: CASSLGRSSYEQYF.